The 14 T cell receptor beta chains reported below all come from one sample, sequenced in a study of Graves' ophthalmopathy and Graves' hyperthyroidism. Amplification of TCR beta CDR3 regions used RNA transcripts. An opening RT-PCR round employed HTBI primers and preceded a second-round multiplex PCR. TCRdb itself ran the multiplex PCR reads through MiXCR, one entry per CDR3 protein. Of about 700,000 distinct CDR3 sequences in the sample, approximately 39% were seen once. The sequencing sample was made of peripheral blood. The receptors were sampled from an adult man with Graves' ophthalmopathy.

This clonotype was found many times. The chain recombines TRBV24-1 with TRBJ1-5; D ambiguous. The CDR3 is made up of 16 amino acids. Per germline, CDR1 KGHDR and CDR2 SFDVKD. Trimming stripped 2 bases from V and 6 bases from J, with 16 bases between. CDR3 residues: CATSDWQPSRGQPQHF. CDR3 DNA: TGTGCCACCAGTGATTGGCAGCCGTCGCGGGGTCAGCCCCAGCATTTT.

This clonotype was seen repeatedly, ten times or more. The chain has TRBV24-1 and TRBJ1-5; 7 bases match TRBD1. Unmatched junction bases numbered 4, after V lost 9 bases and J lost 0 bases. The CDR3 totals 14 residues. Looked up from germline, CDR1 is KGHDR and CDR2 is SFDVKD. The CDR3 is CATDGTDSNQPQHF. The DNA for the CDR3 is TGTGCCACCGACGGGACAGATAGCAATCAGCCCCAGCATTTT.

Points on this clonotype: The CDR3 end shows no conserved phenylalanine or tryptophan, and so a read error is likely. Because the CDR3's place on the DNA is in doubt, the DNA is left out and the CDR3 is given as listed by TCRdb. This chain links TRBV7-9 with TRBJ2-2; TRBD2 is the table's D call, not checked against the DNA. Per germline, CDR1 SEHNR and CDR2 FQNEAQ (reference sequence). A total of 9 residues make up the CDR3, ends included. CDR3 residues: CASSSTGTS.

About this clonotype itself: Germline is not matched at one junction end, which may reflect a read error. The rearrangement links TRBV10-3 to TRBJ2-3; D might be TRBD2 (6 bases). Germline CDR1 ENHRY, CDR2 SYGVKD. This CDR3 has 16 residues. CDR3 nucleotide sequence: TGTGCCAGCAGTGAAGTACGGACTACCCTGATCGGTACGCAGTATTTT. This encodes CASSEVRTTLIGTQYF.

CDR3 amino acids: CASSLAVKGEKLFF. The CDR3 DNA is TGCGCCAGCAGCTTGGCCGTGAAGGGCGAAAAACTGTTTTTT. J is TRBJ1-4 and V is TRBV5-1; D not resolved. V lost 0 bases and J 8 bases, leaving 11 bases between the germline ends. From germline, CDR1 is SGHRS and CDR2 YFSETQ. The CDR3 has 14 amino acids.

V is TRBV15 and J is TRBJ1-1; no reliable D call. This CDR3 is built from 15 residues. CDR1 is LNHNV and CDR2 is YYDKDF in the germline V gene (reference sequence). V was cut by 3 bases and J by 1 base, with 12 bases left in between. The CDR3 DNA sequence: TGTGCCACCAGCAGTGTTTTCTTCAGGAACACTGAAGCTTTCTTT. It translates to CATSSVFFRNTEAFF. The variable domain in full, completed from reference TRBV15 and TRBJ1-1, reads DAMVIQNPRYQVTQFGKPVTLSCSQTLNHNVMYWYQQKSSQAPKLLFHYYDKDFNNEADTPDNFQSRRPNTSFCFLDIRSPGLGDTAMYLCATSSVFFRNTEAFFGQGTRLTVV.

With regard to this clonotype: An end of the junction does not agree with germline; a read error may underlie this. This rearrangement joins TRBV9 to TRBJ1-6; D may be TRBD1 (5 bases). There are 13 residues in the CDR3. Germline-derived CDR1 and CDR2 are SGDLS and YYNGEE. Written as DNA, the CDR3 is TGCGCCAGCAGCTACTCTCAGGGCCCACCCCTCCACTTT. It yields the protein CASSYSQGPPLHF. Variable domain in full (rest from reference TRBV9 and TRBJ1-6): DSGVTQTPKHLITATGQRVTLRCSPRSGDLSVYWYQQSLDQGLQFLIQYYNGEERAKGNILERFSAQQFPDLHSELNLSSLELGDSALYFCASSYSQGPPLHFGNGTRLTVT.

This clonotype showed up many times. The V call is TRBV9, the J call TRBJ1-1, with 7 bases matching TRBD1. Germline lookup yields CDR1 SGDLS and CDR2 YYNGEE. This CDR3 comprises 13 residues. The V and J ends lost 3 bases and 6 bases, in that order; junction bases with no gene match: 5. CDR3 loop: CASSATGFAEAFF. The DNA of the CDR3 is TGTGCCAGCAGCGCGACAGGGTTCGCTGAAGCTTTCTTT.

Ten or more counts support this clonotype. CDR3 nucleotides: TGTGCCAGCGGACAGGGAAGAAACACCATATATTTT. It specifies CASGQGRNTIYF. The rearrangement links TRBV6-6 to TRBJ1-3, with 8 bases fitting TRBD1. CDR1 MNHNY and CDR2 SVGAGI come from the germline V gene (reference sequence). The CDR3 covers 12 residues. The trim removed 8 bases at V and 5 bases at J, leaving 2 bases unmatched.

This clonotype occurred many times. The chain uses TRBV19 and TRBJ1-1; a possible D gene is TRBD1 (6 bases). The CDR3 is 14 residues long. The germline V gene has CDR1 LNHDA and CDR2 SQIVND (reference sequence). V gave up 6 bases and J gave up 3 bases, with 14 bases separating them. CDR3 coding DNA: TGTGCCAGTAGCCCCCTACAGGGTGACACTGAAGCTTTCTTT. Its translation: CASSPLQGDTEAFF.

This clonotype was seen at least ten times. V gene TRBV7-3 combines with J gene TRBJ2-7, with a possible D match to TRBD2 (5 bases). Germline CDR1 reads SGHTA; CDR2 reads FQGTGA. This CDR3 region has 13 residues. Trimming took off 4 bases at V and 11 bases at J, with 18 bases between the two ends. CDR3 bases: TGTGCCAGCAGCTCAACTTTGGAGGTGGTCAAGTACTTC. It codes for CASSSTLEVVKYF.

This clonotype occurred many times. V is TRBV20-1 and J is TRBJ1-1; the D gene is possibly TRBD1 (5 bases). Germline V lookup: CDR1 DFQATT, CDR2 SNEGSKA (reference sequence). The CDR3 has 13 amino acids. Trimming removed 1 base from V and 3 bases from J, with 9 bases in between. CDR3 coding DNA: TGCAGTGCTAGAGTGGGGGGGTACACTGAAGCTTTCTTT. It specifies CSARVGGYTEAFF.

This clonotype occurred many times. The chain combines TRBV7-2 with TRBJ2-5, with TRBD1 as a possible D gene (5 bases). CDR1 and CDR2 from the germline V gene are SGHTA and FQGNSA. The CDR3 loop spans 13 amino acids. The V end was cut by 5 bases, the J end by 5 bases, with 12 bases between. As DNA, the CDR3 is TGTGCCAGCAGCGGGGCTAGTGGGGAGACCCAGTACTTC. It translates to CASSGASGETQYF.

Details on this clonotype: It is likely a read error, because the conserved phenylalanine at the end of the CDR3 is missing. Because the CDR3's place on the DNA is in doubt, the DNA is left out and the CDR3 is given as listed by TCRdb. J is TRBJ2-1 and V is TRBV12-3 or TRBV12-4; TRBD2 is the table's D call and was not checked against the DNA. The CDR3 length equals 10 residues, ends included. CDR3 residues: CASSLLGAST.